These 31 T cell receptor beta chains were sequenced from one sample in a study of CD8+ T cells in alopecia areata. Extraction and reverse transcription of RNA yielded cDNA as the sequencing template. Profiled with immunoSEQ multiplex PCR; TCRdb holds only in-frame clones, not every one. The data show some 170,000 clones, approximately 70% seen once. The sequencing here drew on CD8+ T cells sorted from blood, taken at week 0. Receptor source: a human donor with alopecia areata.

This chain uses TRBV5-1 with TRBJ2-1; 10 bases match TRBD1. The CDR3 totals 17 residues. Germline CDR1 is SGHRS and CDR2 is YFSETQ. J lost 3 bases, V lost 4 bases, and 10 bases had no gene match. This CDR3 reads CASSLSGTGDNYNEQFF. The CDR3 DNA follows: TGCGCCAGCAGCCTAAGCGGGACAGGGGACAACTACAATGAGCAGTTCTTC.

This chain uses TRBV29-1 with TRBJ2-6, with 11 bases aligning to TRBD1. Per the germline V gene, CDR1 is SQVTM and CDR2 is ANQGSEA. The CDR3 contains 17 residues. With 6 bases clipped from V and 0 bases from J, the junction kept 7 bases outside the gene matches. Here the CDR3 DNA reads TGCAGCGTCACCGGGACAGGGGGTCCCTCTGGGGCCAACGTCCTGACTTTC. Amino acids: CSVTGTGGPSGANVLTF.

The rearrangement uses TRBV29-1 and TRBJ1-4, with no clear D. Per germline, CDR1 SQVTM and CDR2 ANQGSEA. CDR3 length: 15 amino acids. The V gene lost 4 bases and the J gene lost 3 bases, with 15 bases spanning the gap. The CDR3 nucleotides are TGCAGCGTTGTGAACAGCTCAATGGCTAATGAAAAACTGTTTTTT. Translated: CSVVNSSMANEKLFF.

The chain is built from TRBV9 and TRBJ1-1; D is unresolved. Germline V gene sequence: CDR1 SGDLS, CDR2 YYNGEE. V was trimmed by 4 bases and J by 7 bases, leaving 8 bases between them. The CDR3 covers 11 residues. Written as DNA, the CDR3 is TGTGCCAGCAGCTCACAACGTGAAGCTTTCTTT. It is translated as CASSSQREAFF.

About this clone: The sample has other DNA sequences that encode this CDR3 too. The chain recombines TRBV7-9 with TRBJ1-4, with D perhaps matching TRBD1 (6 bases). The germline CDR1 and CDR2 sequences are SEHNR and FQNEAQ (reference sequence). The CDR3 loop spans 12 amino acids. With 6 bases removed from V and 8 bases from J, the gap between germline ends came to 10 bases. The CDR3 sequence: CASSSGVEKLFF. CDR3 nucleotides: TGTGCCAGCAGTTCAGGGGTCGAAAAACTGTTTTTT.

In its sample, this clone was seen once. V gene TRBV2 combines with J gene TRBJ1-4; possible D gene TRBD1, 6 bases. This CDR3 is 13 amino acids long. Germline CDR1 is SNHLY and CDR2 is FYNNEI. The V and J ends lost 7 bases and 8 bases respectively, with 14 bases between them. The chain's CDR3 is CASIRGAGEKLFF. The CDR3 DNA is TGTGCCAGCATCAGGGGCGCAGGGGAAAAACTGTTTTTT.

This rearrangement joins TRBV2 to TRBJ2-6; D gene uncertain. This CDR3 has 12 residues. The germline V gene encodes CDR1 SNHLY and CDR2 FYNNEI. Trimming shortened V by 6 bases and J by 2 bases, and 2 bases separated the two germline ends. CDR3 in amino acids: CASRTGANVLTF. The CDR3, as DNA: TGTGCCAGCAGGACTGGGGCCAACGTCCTGACTTTC.

This clone came up a few times. At one of its ends the junction is not consistent with the germline gene, which may arise from a read error. V and J are TRBV5-6 and TRBJ2-5; D is possibly TRBD2 (7 bases). This CDR3 comprises 14 residues. The germline CDR1 and CDR2 sequences are SGHDT and YYEEEE. DNA for the CDR3: TGTGCCAGCACCTTGGGGGGGGCGCGAGAGACCCAGTACTTC. It is translated as CASTLGGARETQYF.

The chain links TRBV6-5 to TRBJ1-1; D not resolved. V was trimmed by 2 bases and J by 7 bases, leaving 11 bases between them. Germline CDR1 MNHEY, CDR2 SVGAGI. The CDR3 sequence is 13 residues long. This CDR3 is CASSYASGIEAFF. CDR3 nucleotides: TGTGCCAGCAGTTACGCTTCGGGGATTGAAGCTTTCTTT.

In nucleotides, the CDR3 is TGTGCCAGCAGCCTAGACAGGGGCGAACGAGCGAGCGCTGAAGCTTTCTTT. This translates into CASSLDRGERASAEAFF. This chain connects TRBV4-2 to TRBJ1-1, with 8 bases aligning to TRBD1. Germline loops: CDR1 LGHNA, CDR2 YNFKEQ. Trimming cost V 4 bases and J 6 bases; bases outside gene matches: 16. This CDR3 is 17 amino acids long.

The chain uses TRBV7-8 and TRBJ2-5; 13 bases align to TRBD2. CDR3 length: 16 amino acids. J was trimmed by 1 base and V by 7 bases; bases with no gene match: 6. Germline V gene sequence: CDR1 SGHVS, CDR2 FQNEAQ. CDR3 protein: CASTKLAGGPQETQYF. In DNA form, the CDR3 reads TGTGCCAGCACCAAACTAGCGGGGGGGCCCCAAGAGACCCAGTACTTC.

This clone was observed a few times. This sequence joins TRBV7-9 and TRBJ2-7, with TRBD1 matching over 8 bases. The ends lost 5 bases at V and 3 bases at J; junction bases unmatched: 6. CDR3 size: 14 residues. Germline lookup yields CDR1 SEHNR and CDR2 FQNEAQ (reference sequence). The CDR3 DNA is TGTGCCAGCAGCCTCCCGGGACAGGTCTACGAGCAGTACTTC. Residues: CASSLPGQVYEQYF.

The chain couples TRBV2 to TRBJ2-7, with 10 bases fitting TRBD1. CDR1 and CDR2 from the germline V gene are SNHLY and FYNNEI. CDR3 size: 13 residues. V gave up 6 bases and J gave up 4 bases; unmatched junction bases: 3. CDR3 loop: CASRGGQGYEQYF. Here the CDR3 DNA reads TGTGCCAGCAGAGGGGGACAGGGGTACGAGCAGTACTTC.

V gene TRBV18 combines with J gene TRBJ1-4; 8 bases match TRBD1. The CDR3 has 13 amino acids. Germline V gene lookup returns CDR1 KGHSH and CDR2 LQKENI. V was pared by 3 bases and J by 6 bases, with 0 bases of the junction left unmatched. The CDR3 is CASSPDRDEKLFF. CDR3 bases: TGTGCCAGCTCACCGGACAGGGATGAAAAACTGTTTTTT.

This chain joins TRBV7-9 and TRBJ2-2; D is unclear. Germline V lookup: CDR1 SEHNR, CDR2 FQNEAQ (reference sequence). The CDR3 is 14 residues long. V lost 5 bases and J 5 bases, leaving 12 bases between the germline ends. CDR3 sequence: CASSEVSMTGELFF. The CDR3 bases are TGTGCCAGCAGCGAGGTGTCGATGACCGGGGAGCTGTTTTTT. Looking up the rest from reference TRBV7-9 and TRBJ2-2 gives the full variable domain: DTGVSQNPRHKITKRGQNVTFRCDPISEHNRLYWYRQTLGQGPEFLTYFQNEAQLEKSRLLSDRFSAERPKGSFSTLEIQRTEQGDSAMYLCASSEVSMTGELFFGEGSRLTVL.

This clone was counted only a few times. The rearrangement joins TRBV30 to TRBJ2-1; D may correspond to TRBD1 or TRBD2 (5 bases each). From germline, CDR1 is GTSNPN and CDR2 SVGIG (reference sequence). V dropped 3 bases and J dropped 7 bases, with 16 bases sitting between them. The CDR3 is made up of 14 amino acids. The CDR3 sequence: CAWSSGTALNEQFF. The DNA for the CDR3 is TGTGCCTGGAGCTCCGGGACGGCTTTGAATGAGCAGTTCTTC.

The chain joins TRBV13 to TRBJ1-1, with a weak D call TRBD1 (5 bases). The CDR3 covers 15 residues. V was clipped by 1 base and J by 2 bases, with 11 bases between them. Germline V gene sequence: CDR1 PRHDT, CDR2 FYEKMQ (reference sequence). DNA of the CDR3: TGTGCCAGCAGCTTAGCCACAGGCAGAAACACTGAAGCTTTCTTT. Translation: CASSLATGRNTEAFF.

V gene TRBV19 combines with J gene TRBJ1-1, with a weak D call TRBD1 (6 bases). V was clipped by 7 bases and J by 5 bases, with 17 bases between them. Germline CDR1 reads LNHDA; CDR2 reads SQIVND (reference sequence). The CDR3 has 14 residues. CDR3 DNA sequence: TGTGCCAGTAATACTGGGGGCCGCCGGACTGAAGCTTTCTTT. Translation gives CASNTGGRRTEAFF.

This rearrangement joins TRBV10-3 to TRBJ2-7, with TRBD2 as a possible D gene (5 bases). Per germline, CDR1 ENHRY and CDR2 SYGVKD. With 4 bases removed from V and 6 bases from J, the gap between germline ends came to 7 bases. This CDR3 has 11 residues. CDR3 in amino acids: CAISGAGEQYF. The CDR3 nucleotides read TGTGCCATCAGTGGGGCGGGCGAGCAGTACTTC.

The chain recombines TRBV4-1 with TRBJ2-3; no clear D gene. There are 13 residues in the CDR3. The V gene lost 4 bases and the J gene lost 2 bases, with 7 bases spanning the gap. Germline CDR1 reads MGHRA; CDR2 reads YSYEKL. The CDR3 loop reads CASSPWDTDTQYF. In nucleotides, the CDR3 is TGCGCCAGCAGCCCCTGGGACACAGATACGCAGTATTTT.

The chain is built from TRBV29-1 and TRBJ2-7, with a tentative D call TRBD1 (6 bases). The CDR3 totals 13 residues. Germline values: CDR1 SQVTM, CDR2 ANQGSEA. V was pared by 2 bases and J by 2 bases, with 10 bases between. The CDR3 protein is CSVETDRPYEQYF. The DNA of the CDR3 is TGCAGCGTTGAAACTGACAGGCCCTACGAGCAGTACTTC.

This clone was seen more than once but under ten times. The chain couples TRBV29-1 to TRBJ2-7; 10 bases fit TRBD2. There are 16 residues in the CDR3. V gave up 1 base and J gave up 3 bases; unmatched junction bases: 9. CDR1 and CDR2 from the germline V gene are SQVTM and ANQGSEA. The DNA for the CDR3 is TGCAGCGTTGAAGGCCACACTAGCGGGGAACTCTACGAGCAGTACTTC. It encodes CSVEGHTSGELYEQYF.

V is TRBV6-1 and J is TRBJ1-2, with D possibly matching TRBD1 (5 bases). The CDR3 consists of 13 residues. CDR1 is MNHNS, CDR2 SASEGT, per germline. Trimming shortened V by 2 bases and J by 8 bases, and 12 bases separated the two germline ends. This chain's CDR3 is CASSEYGREGYTF. The DNA for the CDR3 is TGTGCCAGCAGTGAATACGGCAGGGAGGGCTACACCTTC.

The V and J genes are TRBV5-3 and TRBJ1-5; TRBD1 might be the D (6 bases). TRBV5-3 is designated an ORF whose function remains uncertain. The V and J ends lost 1 base and 0 bases respectively, with 20 bases between them. This CDR3 region has 19 residues. DNA for the CDR3: TGTGCCAGAAGCTTGTTGTCTGGTCAAGCAGGGGATAGCAATCAGCCCCAGCATTTT. It translates to CARSLLSGQAGDSNQPQHF.

The chain links TRBV4-2 to TRBJ2-2; D remains ambiguous. The germline V gene has CDR1 LGHNA and CDR2 YNFKEQ. This CDR3 is 14 amino acids long. Deletions cut 2 bases from V and 4 bases from J, with 8 bases between. CDR3 loop: CASSQRLTTGELFF. The DNA of the CDR3 is TGTGCCAGCAGCCAACGCCTAACCACCGGGGAGCTGTTTTTT.

This chain joins TRBV2 and TRBJ1-3, with 9 bases matching TRBD1. CDR3 length: 15 amino acids. Per the germline V gene, CDR1 is SNHLY and CDR2 is FYNNEI. V lost 10 bases, J lost 0 bases, and 7 bases stayed unmatched. The CDR3 DNA is TGTGCCACAGTCGGACAGGGGATCTCTGGAAACACCATATATTTT. Translated: CATVGQGISGNTIYF.

The chain employs TRBV9 and TRBJ2-3; D not resolved. V lost 4 bases to trimming and J lost 14 bases, with 20 bases between them. The CDR3 has 13 amino acids. The germline gives CDR1 SGDLS, CDR2 YYNGEE. The CDR3 DNA reads as TGTGCCAGCAGCTCTTCCCGCGAGACTCGGATGTATTTT. Amino acid sequence: CASSSSRETRMYF.

This chain connects TRBV30 to TRBJ1-3, with a weak D call TRBD1 (5 bases). Looked up from germline, CDR1 is GTSNPN and CDR2 is SVGIG (reference sequence). With 6 bases removed from V and 1 base from J, the gap between germline ends came to 7 bases. The CDR3 loop spans 12 amino acids. CDR3 coding DNA: TGTGCCTGTTGGGGGTCTGGAAACACCATATATTTT. Translation: CACWGSGNTIYF.

The chain has TRBV2 and TRBJ1-2; D might be TRBD1 (5 bases). Germline CDR1 reads SNHLY; CDR2 reads FYNNEI. The CDR3 loop spans 13 amino acids. V dropped 9 bases and J dropped 1 base, with 12 bases sitting between them. CDR3 residues: CARRTRDNYGYTF. DNA of the CDR3: TGTGCCAGACGGACCAGGGATAACTATGGCTACACCTTC.

V usage is TRBV29-1 and J usage is TRBJ2-1, with D possibly being TRBD2 (7 bases). Germline CDR1 and CDR2: SQVTM and ANQGSEA. Between the trimmed V and J ends, which lost 6 bases and 6 bases, there was a span of 18 bases. The CDR3 consists of 14 residues. The CDR3 spells CSVGGLAVGNEQFF. The CDR3 DNA sequence: TGCAGCGTGGGGGGGCTAGCGGTCGGCAATGAGCAGTTCTTC.

This clone has a handful of counts. The chain employs TRBV12-5 and TRBJ1-2; unclear D gene. The germline V gene encodes CDR1 LGHNT and CDR2 FRNRAP. The CDR3 contains 13 residues. V lost 5 bases, J lost 8 bases, and 15 bases lay in between. This CDR3 is CASGATGFRGYTF. The CDR3 coding sequence is TGTGCTAGTGGTGCAACGGGTTTTCGCGGCTACACCTTC.